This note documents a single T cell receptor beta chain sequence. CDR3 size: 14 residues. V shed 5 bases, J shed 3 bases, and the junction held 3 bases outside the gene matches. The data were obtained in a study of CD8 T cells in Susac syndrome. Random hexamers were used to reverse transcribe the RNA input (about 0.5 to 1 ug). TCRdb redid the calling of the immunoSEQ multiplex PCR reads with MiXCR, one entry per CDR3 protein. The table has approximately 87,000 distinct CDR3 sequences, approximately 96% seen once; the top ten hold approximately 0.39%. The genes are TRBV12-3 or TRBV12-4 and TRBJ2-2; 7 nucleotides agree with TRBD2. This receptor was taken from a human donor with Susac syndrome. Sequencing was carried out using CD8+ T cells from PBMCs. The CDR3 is CASSSGMHTGELFF. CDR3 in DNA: TGTGCCAGCAGTAGCGGGATGCACACCGGGGAGCTGTTTTTT.